This T cell receptor beta chain was captured by sequencing in a study of blood T cell repertoires in COVID-19. Whole-study context: Researchers got acute and convalescent COVID-19 samples from the United States, Italy and Spain.

This clone occurred a few times. CDR3 length: 15 amino acids. V was shortened by 2 bases and J by 7 bases, with 14 bases between the two germline ends. CDR1 and CDR2 from the germline V gene are MNHNS and SASEGT. Original processing notes: How many nucleated cells were present was estimated from reference gene primer amplification. The method was immunoSEQ multiplex PCR; TCRdb's version includes in-frame clones alone and lacks a portion of them. The V and J calls and the clone size are those of that table, but D and trimming were determined from the DNA. The sample yields 200,000 to 250,000 clones, around 81% seen once.

The chain carries TRBV6-1 and TRBJ1-4; a weak D match, TRBD1 (5 bases). This clonotype originated in a woman between 65 and 79 years old with acute or convalescent COVID-19. Sequencing used peripheral blood. CDR3 nucleotide sequence: TGTGCCAGCAGTGAACTAAGGGGCGCGGCTGAAAAACTGTTTTTT. It codes for CASSELRGAAEKLFF.